This entry lists 16 T cell receptor beta chains sequenced from one sample in a study of cytomegalovirus exposure and HLA in healthy donors. Clones were sequenced by immunoSEQ multiplex PCR, and TCRdb holds only the in-frame ones, with some missing. The repertoire holds 150,000 to 250,000 clones, with 81% as singletons. What was sequenced was PBMCs. The receptors come from a woman in her 30s in good health and CMV-seronegative.

V gene TRBV5-5 combines with J gene TRBJ1-4; TRBD1 matches 8 bases. Trimming at V came to 2 bases and at J to 3 bases, leaving 3 bases not matched to a gene. Germline V CDR1 and CDR2: SGHKS, YYEKEE (reference sequence). CDR3 length: 15 residues. For the CDR3, the DNA is TGTGCCAGCAGCTTCGCAGGGGGCTCTAATGAAAAACTGTTTTTT. As protein: CASSFAGGSNEKLFF. Looking up the rest from reference TRBV5-5 and TRBJ1-4 gives the full variable domain: DAGVTQSPTHLIKTRGQQVTLRCSPISGHKSVSWYQQVLGQGPQFIFQYYEKEERGRGNFPDRFSARQFPNYSSELNVNALLLGDSALYLCASSFAGGSNEKLFFGSGTQLSVL.

The chain uses TRBV11-3 and TRBJ2-6; 7 bases align to TRBD1. The length of the CDR3 is 15 residues. Germline CDR1 is SGHNT and CDR2 is YENEEA. V was clipped by 5 bases and J by 2 bases; unmatched bases: 3. The CDR3 DNA reads TGTGCCAGCAGCCGAGGGGGCGCTGGGGCCAACGTCCTGACTTTC. Residues: CASSRGGAGANVLTF.

The rearrangement joins TRBV6-1 to TRBJ1-2; tentatively, D is TRBD1 (5 bases). V lost 7 bases to trimming and J lost 3 bases, with 12 bases between them. CDR1 and CDR2 from the germline V gene are MNHNS and SASEGT. CDR3 size: 13 residues. This CDR3 reads CASTREADYGYTF. The CDR3 DNA reads as TGTGCCAGCACCAGGGAGGCGGACTATGGCTACACCTTC.

This clone is labeled as medium-sized. V usage is TRBV5-1 and J usage is TRBJ2-7; TRBD2 matches at 11 bases. Germline V gene lookup returns CDR1 SGHRS and CDR2 YFSETQ. The CDR3 totals 17 residues. Trimming cost V 5 bases and J 0 bases; bases outside gene matches: 10. As DNA, the CDR3 is TGCGCCAGCAGTTATTACCCGGGACTAGCGGACTCCTACGAGCAGTACTTC. Its translation: CASSYYPGLADSYEQYF.

V is TRBV6-5 and J is TRBJ1-5; TRBD1 might be the D (6 bases). CDR3 length equals 13 residues. V dropped 8 bases and J dropped 4 bases, with 12 bases sitting between them. Germline V gives CDR1 MNHEY, CDR2 SVGAGI. The CDR3 reads CASRGGGNQPQHF. The CDR3 region has the DNA TGTGCCAGCCGGGGGGGCGGTAATCAGCCCCAGCATTTT.

This clone was counted only a few times. The gene calls are TRBV29-1 and TRBJ1-1; TRBD1 might be the D (5 bases). V lost 2 bases to trimming and J lost 4 bases, with 11 bases between them. Germline V gives CDR1 SQVTM, CDR2 ANQGSEA. The CDR3 totals 13 residues. CDR3 protein: CSVEWQGITEAFF. CDR3 bases: TGCAGCGTTGAATGGCAGGGAATCACTGAAGCTTTCTTT.

This CDR3 reads CASSESLAVTPNEQFF. For the CDR3, the DNA is TGTGCCAGCAGTGAATCACTAGCGGTAACCCCTAATGAGCAGTTCTTC. J is TRBJ2-1 and V is TRBV2; 8 bases are shared with TRBD2. With 2 bases clipped from V and 7 bases from J, the junction kept 10 bases outside the gene matches. From germline, CDR1 is SNHLY and CDR2 FYNNEI. There are 16 residues in the CDR3.

In this sample, this clone turned up a few times. This sequence joins TRBV28 and TRBJ1-5, with D tentatively TRBD1 (6 bases). V was cut by 7 bases and J by 3 bases, with 19 bases left in between. CDR1 and CDR2 from the germline V gene are MDHEN and SYDVKM. CDR3 size: 16 residues. The CDR3 protein is CASTKGGGRNNQPQHF. The DNA for the CDR3 is TGTGCCAGCACTAAAGGGGGGGGACGTAACAATCAGCCCCAGCATTTT.

This chain uses TRBV6-1 with TRBJ2-7; 10 bases fit TRBD1. The CDR3 contains 15 residues. Germline values: CDR1 MNHNS, CDR2 SASEGT. After removal of 4 bases from V and 3 bases from J, the junction contained 6 bases not matched to a gene. The CDR3 DNA sequence: TGTGCCAGCAGTGCCATGGGGACAGGGGTCTACGAGCAGTACTTC. It is translated as CASSAMGTGVYEQYF.

The V gene is TRBV27, the J gene TRBJ1-1, with 9 bases identical to TRBD1. The CDR3 is 16 amino acids. Germline CDR1 reads MNHEY; CDR2 reads SMNVEV (reference sequence). Germline trimming cut 7 bases from V and 2 bases from J; bases unmatched to any gene: 11. Here the CDR3 DNA reads TGTGCCAGCAATCCCTTCTGGGGACAGGGCAACACTGAAGCTTTCTTT. Amino acid sequence: CASNPFWGQGNTEAFF.

This chain uses TRBV9 with TRBJ2-3, with 14 bases matching TRBD2. The CDR3 contains 16 residues. The V gene's germline CDR1 is SGDLS and CDR2 YYNGEE. V lost 3 bases and J lost 5; bases outside the gene matches: 5. The CDR3 loop is CASSDRLAGGRDTQYF. CDR3 bases: TGTGCCAGCAGCGACCGACTAGCGGGGGGGCGAGATACGCAGTATTTT.

The gene calls are TRBV5-6 and TRBJ2-7, with D maybe TRBD2 (6 bases). Per the germline V gene, CDR1 is SGHDT and CDR2 is YYEEEE. This CDR3 comprises 15 residues. V lost 3 bases, J lost 1 base, and 14 bases lay in between. Written as DNA, the CDR3 is TGTGCCAGCAGCTACTCCGGGACTTTTTCCTACGAGCAGTACTTC. It codes for CASSYSGTFSYEQYF.

This chain connects TRBV5-6 to TRBJ1-2; 10 bases are a match to TRBD1. The V gene end was trimmed by 1 base and the J gene end by 5 bases; junction bases not matched to a gene: 5. Germline loops: CDR1 SGHDT, CDR2 YYEEEE. This CDR3 spans 15 amino acids. This chain's CDR3 is CASSLIGQGVYGYTF. The CDR3 nucleotides are TGTGCCAGCAGCTTGATTGGACAGGGGGTTTATGGCTACACCTTC.

V gene TRBV28 combines with J gene TRBJ2-4, with a weak D call TRBD1 (5 bases). Germline V gives CDR1 MDHEN, CDR2 SYDVKM. This CDR3 has 13 residues. V lost 3 bases and J 9 bases, leaving 12 bases between the germline ends. The CDR3 sequence is CASSFFHQGIQYF. DNA of the CDR3: TGTGCCAGCAGTTTCTTTCACCAGGGCATTCAGTACTTC. The full variable domain, in which reference TRBV28 and TRBJ2-4 provide the parts outside the CDR3, is DVKVTQSSRYLVKRTGEKVFLECVQDMDHENMFWYRQDPGLGLRLIYFSYDVKMKEKGDIPEGYSVSREKKERFSLILESASTNQTSMYLCASSFFHQGIQYFGAGTRLSVL.

This sequence joins TRBV4-1 and TRBJ2-7; 7 bases align to TRBD1. There are 15 residues in the CDR3. Germline V gene lookup returns CDR1 MGHRA and CDR2 YSYEKL. Trimming removed 1 base from V and 1 base from J; junction bases left unmatched: 4. The CDR3, as DNA: TGCGCCAGCAGCCAAGTGGAGGACAGGTCCTACGAGCAGTACTTC. Translating it yields CASSQVEDRSYEQYF.

On this clone itself: Other DNA sequences within the sample encode an identical CDR3. The chain recombines TRBV18 with TRBJ1-5; 7 nucleotides match TRBD1. Unmatched junction bases numbered 2, after V lost 3 bases and J lost 3 bases. The germline gives CDR1 KGHSH, CDR2 LQKENI. This CDR3 is 14 amino acids long. CDR3 residues: CASSPGTDNQPQHF. In nucleotides, the CDR3 is TGTGCCAGCTCACCGGGGACAGACAATCAGCCCCAGCATTTT.